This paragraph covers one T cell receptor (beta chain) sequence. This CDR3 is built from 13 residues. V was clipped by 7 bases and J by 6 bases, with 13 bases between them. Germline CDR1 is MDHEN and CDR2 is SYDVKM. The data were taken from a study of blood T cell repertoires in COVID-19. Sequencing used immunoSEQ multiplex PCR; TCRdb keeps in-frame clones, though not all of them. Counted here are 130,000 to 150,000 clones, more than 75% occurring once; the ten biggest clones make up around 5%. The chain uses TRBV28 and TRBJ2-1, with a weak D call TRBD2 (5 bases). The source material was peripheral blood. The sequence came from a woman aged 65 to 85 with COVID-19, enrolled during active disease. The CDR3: CASIPGVANEQFF. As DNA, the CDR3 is TGTGCCAGCATCCCCGGGGTGGCCAATGAGCAGTTCTTC. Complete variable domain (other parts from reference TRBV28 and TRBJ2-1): DVKVTQSSRYLVKRTGEKVFLECVQDMDHENMFWYRQDPGLGLRLIYFSYDVKMKEKGDIPEGYSVSREKKERFSLILESASTNQTSMYLCASIPGVANEQFFGPGTRLTVL.